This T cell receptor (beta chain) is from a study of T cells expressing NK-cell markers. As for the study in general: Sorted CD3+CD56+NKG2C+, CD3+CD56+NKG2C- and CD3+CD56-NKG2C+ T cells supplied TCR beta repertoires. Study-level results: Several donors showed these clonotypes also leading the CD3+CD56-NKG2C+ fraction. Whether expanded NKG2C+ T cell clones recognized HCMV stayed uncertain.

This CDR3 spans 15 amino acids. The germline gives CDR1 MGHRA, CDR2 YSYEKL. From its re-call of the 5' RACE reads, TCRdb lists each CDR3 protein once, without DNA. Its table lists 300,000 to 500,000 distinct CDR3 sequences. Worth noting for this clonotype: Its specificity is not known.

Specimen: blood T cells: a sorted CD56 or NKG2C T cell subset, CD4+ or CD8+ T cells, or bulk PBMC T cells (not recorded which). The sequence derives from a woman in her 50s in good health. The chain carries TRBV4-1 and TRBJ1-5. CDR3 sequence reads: CASSVQGGSNQPQHF.